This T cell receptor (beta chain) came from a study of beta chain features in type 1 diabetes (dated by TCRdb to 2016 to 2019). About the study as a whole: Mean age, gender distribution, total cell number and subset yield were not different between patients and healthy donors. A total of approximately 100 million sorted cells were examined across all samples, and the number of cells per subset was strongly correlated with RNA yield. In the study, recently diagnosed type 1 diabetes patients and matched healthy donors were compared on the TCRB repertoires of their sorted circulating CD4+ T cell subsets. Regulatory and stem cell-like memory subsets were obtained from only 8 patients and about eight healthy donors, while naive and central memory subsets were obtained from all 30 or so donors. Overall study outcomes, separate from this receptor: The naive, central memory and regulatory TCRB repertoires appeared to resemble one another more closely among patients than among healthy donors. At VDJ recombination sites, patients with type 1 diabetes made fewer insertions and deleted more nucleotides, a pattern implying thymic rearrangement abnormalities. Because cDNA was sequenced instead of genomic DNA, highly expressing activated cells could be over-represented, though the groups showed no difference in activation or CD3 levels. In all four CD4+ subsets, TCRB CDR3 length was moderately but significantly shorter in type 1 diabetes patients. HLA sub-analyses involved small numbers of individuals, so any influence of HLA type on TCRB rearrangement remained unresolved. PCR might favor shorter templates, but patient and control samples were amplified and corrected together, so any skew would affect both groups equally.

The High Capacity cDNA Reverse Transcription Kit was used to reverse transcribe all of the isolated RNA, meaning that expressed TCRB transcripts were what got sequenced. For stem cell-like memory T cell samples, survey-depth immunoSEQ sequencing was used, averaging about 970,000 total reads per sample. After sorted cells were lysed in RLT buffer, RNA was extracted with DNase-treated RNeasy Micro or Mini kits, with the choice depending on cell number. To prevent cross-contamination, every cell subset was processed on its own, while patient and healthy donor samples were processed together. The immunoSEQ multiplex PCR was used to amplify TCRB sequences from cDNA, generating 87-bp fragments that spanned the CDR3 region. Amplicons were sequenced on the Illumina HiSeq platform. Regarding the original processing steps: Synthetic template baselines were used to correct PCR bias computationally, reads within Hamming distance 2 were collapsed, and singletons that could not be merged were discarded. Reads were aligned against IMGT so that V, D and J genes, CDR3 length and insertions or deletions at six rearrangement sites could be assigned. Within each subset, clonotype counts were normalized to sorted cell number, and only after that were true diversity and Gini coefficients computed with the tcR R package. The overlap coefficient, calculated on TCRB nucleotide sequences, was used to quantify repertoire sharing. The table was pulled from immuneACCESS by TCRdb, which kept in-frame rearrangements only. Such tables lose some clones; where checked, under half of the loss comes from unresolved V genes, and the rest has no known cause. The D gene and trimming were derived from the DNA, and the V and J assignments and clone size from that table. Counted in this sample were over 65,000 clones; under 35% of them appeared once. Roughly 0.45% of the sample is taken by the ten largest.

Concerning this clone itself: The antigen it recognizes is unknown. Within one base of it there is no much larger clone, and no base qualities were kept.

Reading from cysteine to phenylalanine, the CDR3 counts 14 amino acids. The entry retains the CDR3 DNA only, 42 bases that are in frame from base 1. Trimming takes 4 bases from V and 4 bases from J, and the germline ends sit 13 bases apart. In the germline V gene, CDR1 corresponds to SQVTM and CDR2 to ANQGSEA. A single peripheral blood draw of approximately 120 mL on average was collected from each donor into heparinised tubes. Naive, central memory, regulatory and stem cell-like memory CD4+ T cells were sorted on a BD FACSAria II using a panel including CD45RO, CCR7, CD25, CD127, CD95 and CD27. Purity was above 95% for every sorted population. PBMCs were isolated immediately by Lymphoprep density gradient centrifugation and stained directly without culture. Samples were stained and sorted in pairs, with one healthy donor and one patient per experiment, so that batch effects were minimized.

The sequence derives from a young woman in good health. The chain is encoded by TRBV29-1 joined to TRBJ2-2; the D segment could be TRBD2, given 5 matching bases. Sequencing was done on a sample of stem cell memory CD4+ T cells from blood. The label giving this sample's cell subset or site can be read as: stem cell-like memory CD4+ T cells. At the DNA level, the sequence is TGCAGCGTTGGGCGGGCACGAGGCACCGGGGAGCTGTTTTTT. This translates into CSVGRARGTGELFF.